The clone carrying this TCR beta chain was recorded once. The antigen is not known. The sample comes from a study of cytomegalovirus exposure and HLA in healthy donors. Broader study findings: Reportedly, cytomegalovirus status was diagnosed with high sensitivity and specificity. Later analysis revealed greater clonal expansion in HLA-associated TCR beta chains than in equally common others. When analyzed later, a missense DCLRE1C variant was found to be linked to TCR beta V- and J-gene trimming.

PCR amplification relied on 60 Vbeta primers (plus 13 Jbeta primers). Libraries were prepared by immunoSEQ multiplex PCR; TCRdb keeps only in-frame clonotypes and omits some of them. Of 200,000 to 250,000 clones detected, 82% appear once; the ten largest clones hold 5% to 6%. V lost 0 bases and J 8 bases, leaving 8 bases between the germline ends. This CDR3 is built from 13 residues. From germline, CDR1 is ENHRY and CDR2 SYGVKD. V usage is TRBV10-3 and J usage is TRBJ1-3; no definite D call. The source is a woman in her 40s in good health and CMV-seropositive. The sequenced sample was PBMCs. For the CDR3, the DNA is TGTGCCATCAGTGAGTCCGGGTCTGACACCATATATTTT. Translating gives CAISESGSDTIYF.